A single sample is the source of the 6 T cell receptor beta chains below, sequenced in a study of regulatory T cells in long-lasting Graves disease. According to the study, TCR beta libraries were built with iRepertoire HTBI primers and CDR3-region Arm-PCR. In TCRdb, the multiplex PCR reads were re-called with MiXCR into one record per CDR3 protein. The repertoire has almost 350,000 distinct CDR3 sequences, about 19% of them found once; the top ten carry about 29%. Time point denoted: persistent/refractory GD, antithyroid drugs over 5 years with positive TRAb. The TCR library was made from RNA that had been extracted from PBMCs in TRIzol. Here the sequenced sample was peripheral blood mononuclear cells (PBMCs), taken when the disease was refractory, from a patient treated with antithyroid drugs. The source is a female donor with Graves disease.

This clonotype was counted only a few times. The chain is built from TRBV2 and TRBJ2-1; 10 positions agree with TRBD2. Germline CDR1 SNHLY, CDR2 FYNNEI. CDR3 length: 20 amino acids. The V and J ends lost 5 bases and 4 bases, in that order; junction bases with no gene match: 20. The CDR3 DNA reads as TGTGCCAGCAGTAGGGGCAGTACCACTAGCGGGAACAAACGGTACAATGAGCAGTTCTTC. This encodes CASSRGSTTSGNKRYNEQFF.

This clonotype was seen repeatedly, ten times or more. V usage is TRBV3-1 and J usage is TRBJ1-1; D gene unclear. The CDR3 runs 15 residues. V lost 4 bases and J lost 1, with 13 bases in between. The germline CDR1 and CDR2 sequences are LGHDT and YNNKEL (reference sequence). CDR3 in DNA: TGTGCCAGCAGCCCAAAGCGGAGTTCGAACACTGAAGCTTTCTTT. It yields the protein CASSPKRSSNTEAFF.

This clonotype was counted many times. The V call is TRBV29-1, the J call TRBJ2-7, with 7 bases aligning to TRBD2. The CDR3 runs to 15 residues. The germline V gene has CDR1 SQVTM and CDR2 ANQGSEA. J lost 6 bases, V lost 2 bases, and 13 bases had no gene match. The CDR3 spells CSVERPKSGGGEQYF. The CDR3 coding sequence is TGCAGCGTTGAACGGCCTAAATCGGGGGGTGGCGAGCAGTACTTC.

This clonotype was counted between two and nine times. This chain links TRBV7-9 with TRBJ2-7; D unresolved. Trimming removed 8 bases at V and 0 bases at J, with 11 bases between. Per the germline V gene, CDR1 is SEHNR and CDR2 is FQNEAQ (reference sequence). The CDR3 contains 13 residues. The CDR3 nucleotides are TGTGCCAGCCGCATGGGAAACTCCTACGAGCAGTACTTC. Its protein is CASRMGNSYEQYF.

In this sample, this clonotype turned up many times. The rearrangement uses TRBV5-5 and TRBJ1-2; D perhaps matches TRBD1 (5 bases). The CDR3 runs to 13 residues. V gave up 4 bases and J gave up 4 bases, with 11 bases separating them. The germline gives CDR1 SGHKS, CDR2 YYEKEE (reference sequence). DNA of the CDR3: TGTGCCAGCAGCCAGGGTTTCGGCTATGGCTACACCTTC. Its protein product is CASSQGFGYGYTF.

This clonotype was picked up one time. This could be a read error, since a much larger clone is one nucleotide away. The rearrangement joins TRBV2 to TRBJ2-7; 10 positions agree with TRBD2. CDR3 length: 14 residues. Per the germline V gene, CDR1 is SNHLY and CDR2 is FYNNEI. The chain's CDR3 is CTSTRLAGSYEQYF. The CDR3, as DNA: TGTACCAGCACTAGACTAGCGGGCTCCTACGAGCAGTACTTC.